This is a list of T cell receptor beta chains from one sample in a study of identical twins. TCRdb itself ran the 5' RACE reads through MiXCR, one entry per CDR3 protein. The sample carries hundreds of thousands of distinct CDR3 sequences, about 18% recorded once. These data were also filed under a second study, of T cells expressing NK-cell markers.

Input material: PBMCs. These receptors were taken from a woman aged 18-29 years in good health. CDR3s include the opening cysteine and the closing phenylalanine or tryptophan.

V gene	J gene	CDR3 protein
TRBV6-5	TRBJ2-5	CASSYSSRGGLIETQYF
TRBV5-1	TRBJ1-6	CASSFAGWDSPLHF
TRBV10-3	TRBJ2-2	CATGQGPDTGELFF
TRBV3-1	TRBJ1-1	CASSVRGGREAFF
TRBV5-1	TRBJ1-1	CASGQGYGSTEAFF
TRBV11-2	TRBJ2-1	CASSFEPGGRNQFF
TRBV12-3/TRBV12-4	TRBJ2-3	CASRGFSTDTQYF
TRBV7-2	TRBJ2-1	CASSLRSLVAYNEQFF
TRBV20-1	TRBJ1-1	CSARDLVWGKAFF
TRBV5-1	TRBJ1-6	CASSHRDRGNSPLHF
TRBV9	TRBJ1-5	CASSVGRGSNQPQHF
TRBV12-3/TRBV12-4	TRBJ2-7	CASSLADTTYEQYF
TRBV5-1	TRBJ2-3	CASSSGGTQYF
TRBV9	TRBJ1-2	CASSVGTPRISSYTF
TRBV6-1	TRBJ2-5	CASSEVGSGETQYF
TRBV6-5	TRBJ1-5	CASSYQMGAAGAQHF
TRBV7-2	TRBJ2-4	CASRQAGLAKNIQYF
TRBV7-2	TRBJ1-1	CASSFSSTYTEAFF
TRBV10-3	TRBJ1-2	CAISESRTANYGYTF
TRBV3-1	TRBJ2-7	CASSHRTAYEQYF
TRBV5-4	TRBJ2-5	CASSLAAPKETQYF
TRBV11-2	TRBJ2-3	CASSLRLRTDTQYF
TRBV20-1	TRBJ1-2	CSARGGTGYGYTF
TRBV18	TRBJ2-3	CASSAGVTDTQYF
TRBV12-3/TRBV12-4	TRBJ2-1	CASSPSGWDEQFF
TRBV20-1	TRBJ1-4	CSATVGNEKLFF